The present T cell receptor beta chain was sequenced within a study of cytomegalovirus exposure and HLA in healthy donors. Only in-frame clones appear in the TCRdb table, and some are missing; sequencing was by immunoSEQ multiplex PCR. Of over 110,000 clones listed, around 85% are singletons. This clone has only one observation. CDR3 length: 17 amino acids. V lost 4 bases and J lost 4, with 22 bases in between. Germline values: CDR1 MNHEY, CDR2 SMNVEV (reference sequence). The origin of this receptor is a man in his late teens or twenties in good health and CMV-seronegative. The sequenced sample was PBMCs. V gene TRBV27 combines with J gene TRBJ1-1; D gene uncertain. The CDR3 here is CASSSPTGYLGSTEAFF. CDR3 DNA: TGTGCCAGCAGTTCCCCCACGGGGTATCTTGGGAGCACTGAAGCTTTCTTT.